The source of this T cell receptor (beta chain) is a study of patients and donors after allogeneic stem cell transplantation. The ends lost 5 bases at V and 8 bases at J; junction bases unmatched: 14. Germline V gene data show CDR1 as DFQATT and CDR2 as SNEGSKA (reference sequence). This CDR3 has 14 residues. TCRdb reprocessed the RT-PCR reads via MiXCR and lists one record per CDR3 protein. The sample has about 200,000 distinct CDR3 sequences, around 40% seen once; the top ten hold around a tenth. This clonotype turned up a few times. The sequence derives from a human donor who was either an allogeneic HSCT recipient or a stem cell or donor lymphocyte infusion donor (not recorded which). It is not recorded whose cells these are; they may come from a transplant donor. The sample consisted of blood, either unsorted or a sorted T cell fraction (not recorded which). The gene calls are TRBV20-1 and TRBJ1-1, with 7 bases lining up with TRBD1. The CDR3: CSAPGGTVHSEAFF. The CDR3 nucleotides are TGCAGTGCTCCCGGTGGGACAGTCCACTCCGAAGCTTTCTTT.